This T cell receptor (beta chain) was found in a study of OX40 agonist ivuxolimab in advanced cancers. Study-level information: Intravenous ivuxolimab was administered to patients every 2 weeks at 0.01 to 10 mg/kg. Study conclusions and caveats: Expanded clones tended on average to be more numerous among CD8+ T cells than CD4+.

Only in-frame clones appear in the TCRdb table, and some are missing; sequencing was by immunoSEQ multiplex PCR. The sample records tens of thousands of clones, about 90% being singletons. Exclusion applied to patients with autoimmune disease history or systemic immunosuppression. Baseline was the first blood sampling point, followed by cycle 4 day 1 and cycle 7 day 1. The V gene's germline CDR1 is LGHNA and CDR2 YNFKEQ. The CDR3 runs to 13 residues. V shed 0 bases and J shed 2 bases, with 4 bases lying between them. Regarding this clone: Its antigen remains unidentified.

The material sequenced was CD4+ or CD8+ T cells sorted from blood, taken in a trial of the OX40 agonist ivuxolimab. The chain links TRBV4-2 to TRBJ1-1; D gene ambiguous. The origin of this receptor is an adult with an advanced solid tumor such as melanoma, head and neck, liver or kidney cancer. CDR3 region: CASSQDKNTEAFF. CDR3 coding DNA: TGTGCCAGCAGCCAAGATAAAAACACTGAAGCTTTCTTT.